These T cell receptor beta chains were read from a single sample in a study of blood T cell repertoires in COVID-19. Assay used: immunoSEQ multiplex PCR; TCRdb lists only in-frame clones, some missing. This sample yields roughly 64,000 clones, of which under 80% are seen a single time; approximately 51% belongs to the top ten. Sequenced material: PBMCs or T cells enriched from blood (not recorded which). All receptors come from a woman in her fifties or sixties who had been exposed to COVID-19. The CDR3 runs from the conserved cysteine through the conserved F or W. The D gene is left open where the match is weak. Not every row has a clone size; where given, it reads once, few, many or a size class.

j_call | clone_size | d_call | v_call | cdr3_aa | cdr3_nt
TRBJ1-4 | . | . | TRBV12-3/TRBV12-4 | CASSRLRVGKLFF | TGTGCCAGCAGCCGACTTCGGGTGGGAAAACTGTTTTTT
TRBJ1-2 | . | . | TRBV30 | CAWSAPDGVRGYTF | TGTGCCTGGAGCGCCCCGGATGGAGTTAGGGGCTACACCTTC
TRBJ1-2 | . | TRBD1 | TRBV9 | CASSLTGGFGYTF | TGTGCCAGCAGCTTGACAGGGGGCTTTGGCTACACCTTC
TRBJ1-1 | few | . | TRBV19 | CASSITAAGEAFF | TGTGCCAGTAGTATCACGGCCGCAGGCGAAGCTTTCTTT
TRBJ2-1 | few | . | TRBV5-3 | CARSTPQGPPYNEQFF | TGTGCCAGAAGTACTCCTCAGGGGCCCCCCTACAATGAGCAGTTCTTC
TRBJ1-5 | once | . | TRBV4-2 | CASSQDRRGGNQPQHF | TGTGCCAGCAGCCAAGATAGGAGGGGAGGCAATCAGCCCCAGCATTTT
TRBJ2-7 | . | TRBD2 | TRBV2 | CASIIVGLADAGQYF | TGTGCCAGCATTATTGTGGGACTAGCTGATGCCGGGCAGTACTTC
TRBJ1-6 | . | . | TRBV5-1 | CASSFRTQGSPLHF | TGCGCCAGCAGCTTTAGGACCCAGGGATCACCCCTCCACTTT
TRBJ1-5 | . | . | TRBV4-3 | CASSQDPQGYSNQPQHF | TGCGCCAGCAGCCAAGATCCTCAGGGTTATAGCAATCAGCCCCAGCATTTT
TRBJ2-1 | . | . | TRBV24-1 | CATSDITSNEQFF | TGTGCCACCAGTGACATAACTAGCAATGAGCAGTTCTTC
TRBJ1-2 | . | . | TRBV5-1 | CASSDGGNGYTF | TGCGCCAGCAGCGACGGAGGAAATGGCTACACCTTC
TRBJ1-3 | . | TRBD1 | TRBV5-4 | CASSRQGLSGNTIYF | TGTGCCAGCAGCCGACAGGGCCTCTCTGGAAACACCATATATTTT
TRBJ1-1 | many | TRBD1 | TRBV5-1 | CASSLIQGAVNTEAFF | TGCGCCAGCAGCTTAATACAGGGGGCCGTGAACACTGAAGCTTTCTTT
TRBJ2-3 | . | TRBD2 | TRBV4-1 | CASSQGRRLAGGHTDTQYF | TGCGCCAGCAGCCAAGGAAGGAGACTAGCGGGGGGGCACACAGATACGCAGTATTTT
TRBJ1-5 | . | . | TRBV6-5 | CASRGSGAVHQPQHF | TGTGCCAGCAGGGGAAGTGGGGCAGTCCATCAGCCCCAGCATTTT
TRBJ1-2 | . | TRBD1 | TRBV28 | CASSWGQGLGYTF | TGTGCCAGCAGTTGGGGACAGGGACTTGGCTACACCTTC
TRBJ2-7 | once | TRBD2 | TRBV20-1 | CSASGGLAGYEQYF | TGCAGTGCTAGTGGAGGGCTAGCGGGATACGAGCAGTACTTC
TRBJ2-7 | . | . | TRBV6-5 | CASSLDYYEQYF | TGTGCCAGCAGTTTAGACTACTACGAGCAGTACTTC
TRBJ1-6 | few | . | TRBV27 | CASTSSGQISYNSPLHF | TGTGCCAGCACCTCCTCAGGACAGATCTCCTATAATTCACCCCTCCACTTT
TRBJ2-2 | . | TRBD2 | TRBV15 | CATSRDGVAGGINTGELFF | TGTGCCACCAGCAGAGATGGAGTAGCGGGGGGAATAAACACCGGGGAGCTGTTTTTT
TRBJ1-4 | few | . | TRBV24-1 | CATSDLFGKLFF | TGTGCCACCAGTGATTTATTCGGGAAACTGTTTTTT
TRBJ1-5 | many | . | TRBV3-1/TRBV3-2 | CASSQAPGSNQPQHF | TGTGCCAGCAGCCAAGCTCCGGGTAGCAATCAGCCCCAGCATTTT
TRBJ2-5 | . | . | TRBV6-5 | CASRRRTPGTQYF | TGTGCCAGCAGGCGCCGGACTCCAGGGACCCAGTACTTC
TRBJ2-3 | . | TRBD1 | TRBV29-1 | CSVEGGRGQGVDTQYF | TGCAGCGTTGAAGGGGGCAGGGGTCAGGGGGTAGATACGCAGTATTTT
TRBJ1-1 | . | TRBD1 | TRBV5-4 | CASSTGAPTNTEAFF | TGTGCCAGCAGCACAGGGGCACCGACTAACACTGAAGCTTTCTTT
TRBJ1-1 | . | TRBD1 | TRBV19 | CASSILLPGTGGYTEAFF | TGTGCCAGTAGTATTCTCCTACCCGGGACAGGAGGTTACACTGAAGCTTTCTTT
TRBJ1-2 | . | . | TRBV5-6 | CASSLEGRGVYGYTF | TGTGCCAGCAGCTTGGAAGGCAGGGGTGTCTATGGCTACACCTTC
TRBJ1-1 | . | . | TRBV7-8 | CASSRNRAEAFF | TGTGCCAGCAGCCGGAACAGGGCTGAAGCTTTCTTT
TRBJ1-1 | . | . | TRBV19 | CATVHGAATEAFF | TGTGCCACCGTACACGGAGCCGCCACTGAAGCTTTCTTT
TRBJ1-2 | . | . | TRBV4-3 | CASSPRQPLNYGYTF | TGCGCCAGCAGCCCAAGACAGCCTCTTAACTATGGCTACACCTTC
TRBJ2-1 | . | . | TRBV5-5 | CASSLDPGITYNEQFF | TGTGCCAGCAGCTTGGATCCGGGGATCACCTACAATGAGCAGTTCTTC
TRBJ2-6 | . | . | TRBV2 | CATRGYPANVLTF | TGTGCCACACGGGGTTACCCCGCCAACGTCCTGACTTTC
TRBJ2-5 | many | . | TRBV18 | CASSPIQETQYF | TGTGCCAGCTCACCAATTCAGGAGACCCAGTACTTC
TRBJ2-3 | . | TRBD2 | TRBV19 | CASRRELAYEDTQYF | TGTGCCAGTAGAAGGGAACTAGCGTATGAGGATACGCAGTATTTT
TRBJ2-7 | . | . | TRBV6-1 | CASSDQGSAQYF | TGTGCCAGCAGTGACCAGGGGAGCGCGCAGTACTTC
TRBJ2-7 | . | . | TRBV27 | CASSPLSQSYEQYF | TGTGCCAGCAGTCCATTATCACAATCCTACGAGCAGTACTTC
TRBJ1-1 | . | TRBD1 | TRBV19 | CASRQGAWNTEAFF | TGTGCCAGTCGTCAGGGGGCTTGGAACACTGAAGCTTTCTTT
TRBJ1-2 | . | TRBD1 | TRBV5-4 | CASRPGQGDYGYTF | TGTGCCAGCAGGCCGGGACAGGGGGACTATGGCTACACCTTC
TRBJ1-3 | . | . | TRBV5-1 | CASSKNQNRFGSGNTIYF | TGCGCCAGCAGCAAAAATCAAAACAGGTTCGGCTCTGGAAACACCATATATTTT
TRBJ1-1 | . | . | TRBV2 | CASLTDLNTEAFF | TGTGCCTCCCTGACAGACTTGAACACTGAAGCTTTCTTT
TRBJ1-2 | . | . | TRBV6-5 | CAARPDGGGGYTF | TGTGCCGCCCGCCCGGACGGAGGTGGTGGCTACACCTTC
TRBJ2-3 | few | TRBD2 | TRBV3-1/TRBV3-2 | CASSQEGTSGRLFTDTQYF | TGTGCCAGCAGCCAAGAAGGGACTAGCGGGAGGCTCTTCACAGATACGCAGTATTTT
TRBJ1-6 | . | . | TRBV7-2 | CASSLAGRLNSPLHF | TGTGCCAGCAGCTTAGCGGGGAGGCTTAATTCACCCCTCCACTTT
TRBJ1-1 | . | . | TRBV9 | CASSPTATAGDTEAFF | TGTGCCAGCAGCCCAACCGCCACCGCGGGGGACACTGAAGCTTTCTTT
TRBJ2-1 | . | . | TRBV27 | CASRVAGRNEQFF | TGTGCCAGCCGGGTGGCAGGGCGGAATGAGCAGTTCTTC
TRBJ1-4 | . | TRBD1 | TRBV6-1 | CASSGTTGGRKATNEKLFF | TGTGCCAGCAGTGGAACGACAGGGGGCAGAAAGGCAACTAATGAAAAACTGTTTTTT
TRBJ1-5 | . | TRBD1 | TRBV30 | CAWSVLGGGGPNQPQHF | TGTGCCTGGAGTGTACTAGGTGGAGGGGGCCCTAATCAGCCCCAGCATTTT
TRBJ2-2 | . | TRBD1 | TRBV28 | CASSSNPGGAVTGELFF | TGTGCCAGCAGTTCAAATCCAGGGGGCGCAGTCACCGGGGAGCTGTTTTTT
TRBJ1-1 | once | . | TRBV5-1 | CASSPWQGAEAFF | TGCGCCAGCAGCCCTTGGCAGGGCGCTGAAGCTTTCTTT
TRBJ1-2 | . | . | TRBV27 | CASSLTYQDRQYGYTF | TGTGCCAGCAGTCTCACCTATCAAGACAGGCAGTATGGCTACACCTTC
TRBJ1-1 | few | . | TRBV4-2 | CASSQSGDREAFF | TGTGCCAGCAGCCAATCCGGAGACCGAGAAGCTTTCTTT
TRBJ2-6 | . | TRBD1 | TRBV27 | CASSLVGTASSGANVLTF | TGTGCCAGCAGTTTAGTTGGGACAGCTTCCTCTGGGGCCAACGTCCTGACTTTC
TRBJ1-5 | . | . | TRBV6-5 | CASGTNNNQPQHF | TGTGCCAGCGGGACAAACAACAATCAGCCCCAGCATTTT
TRBJ2-7 | . | TRBD1 | TRBV10-1 | CASSVGDRAYEQYF | TGCGCCAGCAGCGTGGGAGACAGGGCTTACGAGCAGTACTTC
TRBJ2-7 | few | . | TRBV7-2 | CASSSTGYEQYF | TGTGCCAGCAGCTCCACAGGATACGAGCAGTACTTC
TRBJ1-2 | . | TRBD1 | TRBV28 | CASTSGGFGYGYTF | TGTGCCAGCACCTCAGGGGGGTTCGGCTATGGCTACACCTTC
TRBJ2-1 | . | TRBD2 | TRBV30 | CAWSVSPLAGGEQFF | TGTGCCTGGAGTGTAAGTCCACTAGCGGGAGGCGAGCAGTTCTTC
TRBJ2-1 | . | . | TRBV27 | CASSLGFSGPRRDEQFF | TGTGCCAGCAGTTTAGGGTTCTCCGGCCCGCGGCGCGATGAGCAGTTCTTC
TRBJ2-7 | once | TRBD2 | TRBV7-8 | CASRLAGGLDEQYF | TGTGCCAGCAGACTAGCGGGAGGGTTAGACGAGCAGTACTTC
TRBJ2-7 | few | TRBD2 | TRBV7-2 | CASSLLSGVLSYEQYF | TGTGCCAGCAGCTTATTGAGCGGGGTCCTCTCCTACGAGCAGTACTTC